The 29 T cell receptor beta chains below were found in one sample sequenced in a study of T cells in Graves' hyperthyroidism and ophthalmopathy. Amplified TCR beta CDR3 regions derived from RNA transcripts. HTBI primers were used for first-round RT-PCR of the TCR CDR3. TCRdb analysed the multiplex PCR reads with MiXCR anew, one entry per CDR3 protein. The sample lists approximately 590,000 distinct CDR3 sequences; around a sixth were seen once. The sequenced material came from blood. These TCRs come from a woman aged 25 to 39 with Graves' hyperthyroidism.

The sample holds a few counts of this clonotype. The chain combines TRBV7-9 with TRBJ1-4, with 9 bases lining up with TRBD1. CDR3 length: 15 residues. The germline CDR1 and CDR2 sequences are SEHNR and FQNEAQ (reference sequence). V lost 4 bases, J lost 7 bases, and 7 bases stayed unmatched. CDR3 protein: CASSSTGGGGEKLFF. The CDR3 nucleotides read TGTGCCAGCAGCTCCACAGGGGGCGGGGGTGAAAAACTGTTTTTT. Filled out from reference TRBV7-9 and TRBJ1-4, the complete variable domain reads DTGVSQNPRHKITKRGQNVTFRCDPISEHNRLYWYRQTLGQGPEFLTYFQNEAQLEKSRLLSDRFSAERPKGSFSTLEIQRTEQGDSAMYLCASSSTGGGGEKLFFGSGTQLSVL.

This clonotype was picked up many times. The chain recombines TRBV28 with TRBJ1-1; 9 nucleotides match TRBD1. The germline V gene has CDR1 MDHEN and CDR2 SYDVKM. The CDR3 consists of 13 residues. V lost 3 bases to trimming and J lost 10 bases; unmatched junction nucleotides: 6. CDR3 DNA sequence: TGTGCCAGCAGTTTCCGGGACAGGGTGTCAGCTTTCTTT. Amino acid sequence: CASSFRDRVSAFF.

This clonotype was seen many times. The V call is TRBV28, the J call TRBJ2-2; 12 bases line up with TRBD2. CDR1 is MDHEN and CDR2 is SYDVKM in the germline V gene. This CDR3 is built from 16 residues. Unmatched junction bases numbered 6, after V lost 6 bases and J lost 4 bases. The CDR3: CASSLLAGGGTGELFF. CDR3 nucleotide sequence: TGTGCCAGCAGCCTTCTAGCGGGAGGGGGCACCGGGGAGCTGTTTTTT. Filled out from reference TRBV28 and TRBJ2-2, the complete variable domain reads DVKVTQSSRYLVKRTGEKVFLECVQDMDHENMFWYRQDPGLGLRLIYFSYDVKMKEKGDIPEGYSVSREKKERFSLILESASTNQTSMYLCASSLLAGGGTGELFFGEGSRLTVL.

This clonotype was counted a few times. The V and J genes are TRBV4-1 and TRBJ1-1; maybe TRBD1 (6 bases). V lost 4 bases and J lost 0, with 15 bases in between. CDR1 is MGHRA, CDR2 YSYEKL, per germline. The CDR3 totals 16 residues. The CDR3 sequence: CASSPGDIFMNTEAFF. In DNA form, the CDR3 reads TGCGCCAGCAGCCCCGGGGACATATTCATGAACACTGAAGCTTTCTTT.

The gene calls are TRBV3-1 and TRBJ2-5; D uncertain. Germline V gene lookup returns CDR1 LGHDT and CDR2 YNNKEL (reference sequence). Trimming left V 3 bases short and J 5 bases short, with 7 bases between. This CDR3 spans 12 amino acids. The DNA for the CDR3 is TGTGCCAGCAGCCAGTTCGGCGAGACCCAGTACTTC. This gives the protein CASSQFGETQYF.

In this sample, this clonotype turned up many times. J is TRBJ2-1 and V is TRBV29-1; the match to TRBD2 covers 14 bases. CDR1 and CDR2 from the germline V gene are SQVTM and ANQGSEA. The CDR3 totals 16 residues. J was trimmed by 6 bases and V by 4 bases; bases with no gene match: 8. The CDR3 coding sequence is TGCAGCGTTGGACTAGCGGGAGGGGGGTCTGGCAATGAGCAGTTCTTC. The encoded protein is CSVGLAGGGSGNEQFF.

Many counts were recorded for this clonotype. The chain couples TRBV24-1 to TRBJ2-4, with a tentative D call TRBD1 (5 bases). CDR1 is KGHDR and CDR2 is SFDVKD in the germline V gene. The CDR3 length is 15 residues. V lost 0 bases, J lost 8 bases, and 13 bases lay in between. DNA for the CDR3: TGTGCCACCAGTGATTTGGTACAGGTTGAAGACATTCAGTACTTC. Amino acids: CATSDLVQVEDIQYF.

This clonotype was observed at least ten times. This chain uses TRBV5-1 with TRBJ2-7, with TRBD1 identical over 7 bases. Per germline, CDR1 SGHRS and CDR2 YFSETQ. The CDR3 has 14 amino acids. The V segment lost 5 bases and the J segment 0 bases; nucleotides outside the gene matches: 5. CDR3 amino acids: CASRSGTDSYEQYF. The CDR3 DNA is TGCGCCAGCAGGTCCGGGACAGACTCCTACGAGCAGTACTTC.

The V and J genes are TRBV20-1 and TRBJ2-1, with D possibly matching TRBD2 (6 bases). The CDR3 is 15 amino acids. Trimming took 6 bases from V and 2 from J, leaving 17 bases between them. Germline CDR1 DFQATT, CDR2 SNEGSKA (reference sequence). The CDR3 region is CSAPGLANPYNEQFF. The CDR3 coding sequence is TGCAGTGCGCCCGGGCTAGCGAACCCCTACAATGAGCAGTTCTTC.

A remark on this clonotype: Possible read error: a much larger clone is one base away. The chain recombines TRBV20-1 with TRBJ2-1; maybe TRBD2 (6 bases). Germline loops: CDR1 DFQATT, CDR2 SNEGSKA (reference sequence). The CDR3 is 14 residues long. The chain's CDR3 is CSAREQSSYDEQFF. Here the CDR3 DNA reads TGCAGTGCTCGGGAGCAGAGCTCCTACGATGAGCAGTTCTTC.

This clonotype was seen at least ten times. The chain carries TRBV10-2 and TRBJ2-1; weak D call: TRBD2 (6 bases). The V gene's germline CDR1 is WSHSY and CDR2 SAAADI. The CDR3 loop spans 16 amino acids. The V end lost 3 bases, the J end lost 3 bases, and 15 bases lay between the germline ends. CDR3 nucleotide sequence: TGCGCCAGCAGTGATCGTTCCGGAGGGAGCTACAATGAGCAGTTCTTC. Its protein product is CASSDRSGGSYNEQFF.

The chain links TRBV10-3 to TRBJ2-7, with D perhaps being TRBD1 or TRBD2 (5 bases each). The V and J ends lost 3 bases and 3 bases respectively, with 18 bases between them. Germline lookup yields CDR1 ENHRY and CDR2 SYGVKD. The CDR3 consists of 16 residues. CDR3 nucleotide sequence: TGTGCCATCAGTGATTGGGACCTCCCGGACTTCTACGAGCAGTACTTC. Translation gives CAISDWDLPDFYEQYF.

Only a few counts were recorded for this clonotype. The genes are TRBV10-3 and TRBJ2-2; D unresolved. CDR3 size: 15 residues. Germline V lookup: CDR1 ENHRY, CDR2 SYGVKD. V dropped 0 bases and J dropped 2 bases, with 7 bases sitting between them. Here the CDR3 DNA reads TGTGCCATCAGTGAGTCGCCGATTAACACCGGGGAGCTGTTTTTT. It is translated as CAISESPINTGELFF.

The rearrangement joins TRBV6-5 to TRBJ1-1, with a possible D match to TRBD1 (5 bases). Trimming removed 2 bases from V and 7 bases from J, with 23 bases in between. CDR3 size: 17 residues. Germline V gene data show CDR1 as MNHEY and CDR2 as SVGAGI. In DNA form, the CDR3 reads TGTGCCAGCAGTTACACCGTAGGAATGACAGCACGGCTTGAAGCTTTCTTT. Protein sequence: CASSYTVGMTARLEAFF.

The rearrangement links TRBV18 to TRBJ2-7, with TRBD2 matching 14 bases. The CDR3 consists of 18 residues. Germline V gives CDR1 KGHSH, CDR2 LQKENI. The junction had 9 bases not matched to a gene; V was cut back by 2 bases and J by 3 bases. DNA for the CDR3: TGTGCCAGCTCACCAAGGACTAGCGGGAGGAATTATGTCTACGAGCAGTACTTC. Amino acids: CASSPRTSGRNYVYEQYF.

CDR3 nucleotide sequence: TGCAGCGTTACTAGCGGGAGGTCTGGGGCCAACGTCCTGACTTTC. It encodes CSVTSGRSGANVLTF. V usage is TRBV29-1 and J usage is TRBJ2-6; 12 nucleotides agree with TRBD2. The CDR3 is 15 amino acids. The V gene's germline CDR1 is SQVTM and CDR2 ANQGSEA. J was trimmed by 1 base and V by 5 bases; bases with no gene match: 0. Drawing the rest from reference TRBV29-1 and TRBJ2-6, the complete variable domain is SAVISQKPSRDICQRGTSLTIQCQVDSQVTMMFWYRQQPGQSLTLIATANQGSEATYESGFVIDKFPISRPNLTFSTLTVSNMSPEDSSIYLCSVTSGRSGANVLTFGAGSRLTVL.

This clonotype was counted ten times or more. The genes are TRBV11-3 and TRBJ2-1, with D maybe TRBD1 (6 bases). The CDR3 runs to 14 residues. Germline V gives CDR1 SGHNT, CDR2 YENEEA. The V end was cut by 5 bases, the J end by 8 bases, with 16 bases between. In DNA form, the CDR3 reads TGTGCCAGCAGCAAGGGGGACAACCGGTATGAGCAGTTCTTC. Its translation is CASSKGDNRYEQFF.

This clonotype was observed a few times. This chain connects TRBV19 to TRBJ2-5; TRBD1 matches 7 bases. Germline V gene data show CDR1 as LNHDA and CDR2 as SQIVND (reference sequence). The junction had 20 bases not matched to a gene; V was cut back by 5 bases and J by 5 bases. The CDR3 has 18 residues. In DNA form, the CDR3 reads TGTGCCAGTAGTCCCCGACAGGGCCCCGTTGACATGTGGGAGACCCAGTACTTC. This encodes CASSPRQGPVDMWETQYF.

Comments on this clonotype: This may stem from a read error, because a much larger clone lies one nucleotide away. This chain joins TRBV20-1 and TRBJ2-1; TRBD2 agrees at 7 bases. The ends lost 1 base at V and 7 bases at J; junction bases unmatched: 10. Germline CDR1 and CDR2: DFQATT and SNEGSKA (reference sequence). The CDR3 loop spans 15 amino acids. The CDR3 sequence is CSARVGGPGMNEQFF. The CDR3 DNA reads as TGCAGTGCTAGAGTGGGAGGGCCTGGAATGAATGAGCAGTTCTTC.

This clonotype has a handful of counts. This sequence joins TRBV30 and TRBJ2-5; TRBD1 or TRBD2 may be the D gene (5 bases each). This CDR3 is 15 amino acids long. CDR1 and CDR2 from the germline V gene are GTSNPN and SVGIG (reference sequence). V was trimmed by 4 bases and J by 5 bases, leaving 20 bases between them. CDR3 in DNA: TGTGCCTGGAATAAGGGGACCTTGGTTCAGGAGACCCAGTACTTC. Translation gives CAWNKGTLVQETQYF.

Of note for this clonotype: A much larger clone lies a single base off, so this may be a read error. The chain recombines TRBV7-2 with TRBJ2-7; D may be TRBD2 (6 bases). From germline, CDR1 is SGHTA and CDR2 FQGNSA. Between the trimmed V and J ends, which lost 5 bases and 0 bases, there was a span of 14 bases. This CDR3 is built from 15 residues. Here the CDR3 reads CASSQNQDYSYEQYF. As DNA, the CDR3 is TGTGCCAGCAGCCAAAACCAGGACTACTCCTACGAGCAGTACTTC.

This clonotype showed up just a few times. The rearrangement uses TRBV20-1 and TRBJ1-1, with TRBD1 matching over 8 bases. This CDR3 contains 13 residues. V dropped 5 bases and J dropped 6; count of bases not matched to a gene: 8. From germline, CDR1 is DFQATT and CDR2 SNEGSKA (reference sequence). CDR3: CSASGQGSAEAFF. Written as DNA, the CDR3 is TGCAGTGCTTCCGGACAGGGTAGCGCTGAAGCTTTCTTT.

At least ten counts were recorded for this clonotype. The chain joins TRBV5-1 to TRBJ2-4, with D possibly being TRBD1 (5 bases). CDR1 and CDR2 from the germline V gene are SGHRS and YFSETQ. This CDR3 is 14 amino acids long. The ends were cut back, 0 bases at V and 7 bases at J, with 11 bases in the middle. DNA of the CDR3: TGCGCCAGCAGCTTGGTTGGGGCACTGAACATTCAGTACTTC. It yields the protein CASSLVGALNIQYF.

The chain combines TRBV4-2 with TRBJ2-5, with 14 positions matching TRBD2. The germline gives CDR1 LGHNA, CDR2 YNFKEQ. The junction had 8 bases not matched to a gene; V was cut back by 0 bases and J by 2 bases. CDR3 length: 19 amino acids. The CDR3 here is CASSQDLLRTSGRQETQYF. In nucleotides, the CDR3 is TGTGCCAGCAGCCAAGATCTCTTACGGACTAGCGGGAGGCAAGAGACCCAGTACTTC.

The genes are TRBV30 and TRBJ1-5; tentative D call: TRBD1 (5 bases). The germline gives CDR1 GTSNPN, CDR2 SVGIG (reference sequence). V lost 4 bases and J lost 7, with 14 bases in between. CDR3 length equals 13 residues. The CDR3 sequence is CAWTRGFGQPQHF. In DNA, the CDR3 is TGTGCCTGGACTCGGGGGTTCGGGCAGCCCCAGCATTTT.

This clonotype was picked up many times. The rearrangement joins TRBV6-2 or TRBV6-3 to TRBJ2-3, with 12 positions matching TRBD1. Germline values: CDR1 MNHEY, CDR2 SVGEGT. Germline trimming cut 2 bases from V and 0 bases from J; bases unmatched to any gene: 0. CDR3 length: 16 residues. CDR3 bases: TGTGCCAGCAGTTACGGGACAGGGGGCAGCACAGATACGCAGTATTTT. Encoded protein: CASSYGTGGSTDTQYF.

The rearrangement uses TRBV3-1 and TRBJ2-5; unclear D gene. Germline V lookup: CDR1 LGHDT, CDR2 YNNKEL (reference sequence). The CDR3 length is 14 residues. Trimming removed 4 bases at V and 0 bases at J, with 9 bases between. The CDR3 DNA reads TGTGCCAGCAGCCGAGAGAGTTACCAAGAGACCCAGTACTTC. It translates to CASSRESYQETQYF.

This clonotype was observed at least ten times. The chain uses TRBV13 and TRBJ1-1, with D unclear. Deletions cut 6 bases from V and 4 bases from J, with 21 bases between. The CDR3 runs to 16 residues. Germline V lookup: CDR1 PRHDT, CDR2 FYEKMQ (reference sequence). In DNA, the CDR3 is TGTGCCAGCAGTAGGACCAGCACGGGTAAGACCACTGAAGCTTTCTTT. It yields the protein CASSRTSTGKTTEAFF.

This clonotype was detected only a few times. The V gene is TRBV9, the J gene TRBJ1-4; perhaps TRBD1 as D (5 bases). Deletions cut 1 base from V and 8 bases from J, with 15 bases between. The CDR3 spans 15 residues. In germline, CDR1 is SGDLS, CDR2 YYNGEE. The CDR3 DNA reads as TGTGCCAGCAGCGTATCGGCAGGGACTGTGGAAAAACTGTTTTTT. It codes for CASSVSAGTVEKLFF.